The 21 T cell receptor beta chains below all came from one sample that was sequenced in a study of regulatory T cells in long-lasting Graves disease. Library construction for TCR beta used iRepertoire HTBI primers and Arm-PCR of CDR3 regions. Via MiXCR, TCRdb re-called the multiplex PCR reads, giving one row per CDR3 protein. The sample holds around 250,000 distinct CDR3 sequences; 15% to 20% are singletons and the top ten take 11% to 15%. Time point described: newly diagnosed GD, antithyroid drugs for less than 3 months. Extracted RNA from PBMCs served as the source of the TCR library. These same data were also listed under a study on T cells in Graves' hyperthyroidism and ophthalmopathy.

The sequencing used peripheral blood mononuclear cells (PBMCs), collected at new diagnosis, from a patient treated with antithyroid drugs. These receptor sequences come from a woman aged 25 to 45 with Graves disease.

This clonotype was recorded at least ten times. This sequence joins TRBV6-9 and TRBJ2-3; the D gene could be TRBD1 or TRBD2 (5 bases each). Germline V gene data show CDR1 as MNHGY and CDR2 as SVAAGI. This CDR3 has 16 amino acids. The V end was cut by 4 bases, the J end by 1 base, with 15 bases between. CDR3 residues: CASSSVGTKGTDTQYF. In DNA form, the CDR3 reads TGTGCCAGCAGTTCAGTCGGGACGAAAGGCACAGATACGCAGTATTTT.

The chain carries TRBV5-1 and TRBJ1-4, with TRBD1 as a possible D gene (6 bases). Germline V gene data show CDR1 as SGHRS and CDR2 as YFSETQ. The CDR3 covers 15 residues. V was cut by 4 bases and J by 7 bases, with 17 bases left in between. Here the CDR3 DNA reads TGCGCCAGCAGCCCGGGGGCAGGGGCTCGTGAAAAACTGTTTTTT. Protein sequence: CASSPGAGAREKLFF.

This clonotype was seen many times. CDR3 coding DNA: TGTGCCAGCAGCCAAGCGGACAGGGGCGGCAATGAGCAGTTCTTC. Translating it yields CASSQADRGGNEQFF. The chain carries TRBV4-2 and TRBJ2-5, with 9 nucleotides matching TRBD1. The better agreement between TRBJ2-1 and the DNA end casts doubt on the J call. In germline, CDR1 is LGHNA, CDR2 YNFKEQ. The CDR3 sequence is 15 residues long.

This clonotype showed up many times. The gene calls are TRBV9 and TRBJ2-3; D not resolved. Per the germline V gene, CDR1 is SGDLS and CDR2 is YYNGEE. The ends were cut back, 0 bases at V and 3 bases at J, with 11 bases in the middle. This CDR3 has 15 residues. The CDR3 DNA follows: TGTGCCAGCAGCGTAGTAGCCACCGGGACAGATACGCAGTATTTT. As protein: CASSVVATGTDTQYF.

The table lists this clonotype with many counts. The chain combines TRBV12-3 or TRBV12-4 with TRBJ2-7; D might be TRBD1 or TRBD2, each matching 5 bases. V lost 7 bases and J 2 bases, leaving 12 bases between the germline ends. The CDR3 spans 13 residues. The CDR3: CASTRDGPYEQYF. CDR3 nucleotide sequence: TGTGCCAGCACCCGGGACGGACCCTACGAGCAGTACTTC.

This clonotype was counted ten times or more. J is TRBJ1-1 and V is TRBV13, with TRBD1 matching over 8 bases. The CDR3 is 15 amino acids. The trim removed 0 bases at V and 4 bases at J, leaving 4 bases unmatched. Germline V gene data show CDR1 as PRHDT and CDR2 as FYEKMQ (reference sequence). For the CDR3, the DNA is TGTGCCAGCAGCTTAGGTCCAGGGGGCCTCACTGAAGCTTTCTTT. This sequence encodes CASSLGPGGLTEAFF.

The V call is TRBV6-5, the J call TRBJ2-3, with TRBD1 identical over 9 bases. The CDR3 is 16 residues long. Germline assignment: CDR1 MNHEY and CDR2 SVGAGI. Trimming at V came to 2 bases and at J to 4 bases, leaving 7 bases not matched to a gene. CDR3 nucleotides: TGTGCCAGCAGTTACCGTCCCGGGACAGGGTCAGATACGCAGTATTTT. Its translation: CASSYRPGTGSDTQYF.

This clonotype was detected only a few times. The CDR3 nucleotides read TGCAGCGTTCTCCGTCTTATAGACAGGGCCTACGAGCAGTACTTC. Amino acid sequence: CSVLRLIDRAYEQYF. V usage is TRBV29-1 and J usage is TRBJ2-7, with 7 bases matching TRBD1. Looked up from germline, CDR1 is SQVTM and CDR2 is ANQGSEA. Trimming removed 5 bases from V and 2 bases from J; junction bases left unmatched: 12. CDR3 length equals 15 residues.

There are many counts of this clonotype. This rearrangement joins TRBV12-3 or TRBV12-4 to TRBJ2-7; D ambiguous. This CDR3 contains 12 residues. Between the trimmed V and J ends, which lost 7 bases and 3 bases, there was a span of 10 bases. DNA for the CDR3: TGTGCCAGCACCAACACCAACTACGAGCAGTACTTC. This gives the protein CASTNTNYEQYF.

This clonotype appeared many times. This sequence joins TRBV7-3 and TRBJ1-1; no firm D call. The germline gives CDR1 SGHTA, CDR2 FQGTGA. This CDR3 spans 14 amino acids. Trimming cost V 5 bases and J 1 base, with 11 bases left between them. CDR3 region: CASSEGSRNTEAFF. The CDR3 nucleotides are TGTGCCAGCAGCGAGGGCTCCAGGAACACTGAAGCTTTCTTT.

This sequence joins TRBV7-9 and TRBJ2-1; 13 bases are a match to TRBD2. After removal of 5 bases from V and 4 bases from J, the junction contained 8 bases not matched to a gene. CDR3 length equals 17 residues. Looked up from germline, CDR1 is SEHNR and CDR2 is FQNEAQ (reference sequence). CDR3 bases: TGTGCCAGCAGCCGATGGACTAGCGGGGGCCGATACAATGAGCAGTTCTTC. It codes for CASSRWTSGGRYNEQFF.

This clonotype showed up just a few times. A much larger clonotype is one base distant, so this may be a read error. J is TRBJ1-1 and V is TRBV20-1; D is undetermined. Trimming removed 3 bases at V and 6 bases at J, with 8 bases between. The CDR3 covers 11 residues. From germline, CDR1 is DFQATT and CDR2 SNEGSKA (reference sequence). The CDR3 loop is CSASISAEAFF. The CDR3 bases are TGCAGTGCTAGTATATCCGCTGAAGCTTTCTTT.

This clonotype has at least ten counts. The V call is TRBV12-3 or TRBV12-4, the J call TRBJ1-1; the D gene is possibly TRBD1 (6 bases). Between the trimmed V and J ends, which lost 7 bases and 1 base, there was a span of 13 bases. The CDR3 spans 14 residues. In DNA form, the CDR3 reads TGTGCCAGCACCCGGGGGACAAGGAACACTGAAGCTTTCTTT. Translated, it gives CASTRGTRNTEAFF.

V is TRBV5-8 and J is TRBJ1-3; possibly TRBD1 for D (5 bases). Germline lookup yields CDR1 SGHTS and CDR2 YDEGEE. This CDR3 contains 15 residues. V was pared by 2 bases and J by 2 bases, with 11 bases between. CDR3 nucleotide sequence: TGTGCCAGCAGCTTACTACAGGAAGCTGGAAACACCATATATTTT. Residues: CASSLLQEAGNTIYF.

Ten or more counts support this clonotype. The chain links TRBV11-2 to TRBJ2-1, with 11 bases aligning to TRBD1. Germline CDR1 reads SGHAT; CDR2 reads FQNNGV. This CDR3 is 16 amino acids long. Unmatched junction bases numbered 11, after V lost 4 bases and J lost 9 bases. CDR3 residues: CASSSRPGTGGGEQFF. The CDR3 region has the DNA TGTGCCAGCAGCTCCCGTCCCGGGACAGGGGGGGGTGAGCAGTTCTTC.

Many counts were recorded for this clonotype. This sequence joins TRBV20-1 and TRBJ1-2; D perhaps matches TRBD1 (5 bases). V was shortened by 6 bases and J by 8 bases, with 13 bases between the two germline ends. Germline assignment: CDR1 DFQATT and CDR2 SNEGSKA (reference sequence). This CDR3 is 11 amino acids long. This chain's CDR3 is CSALRGLGYTF. The CDR3, as DNA: TGCAGTGCCCTCCGGGGCTTGGGCTACACCTTC.

This clonotype was seen at least ten times. The V and J genes are TRBV29-1 and TRBJ1-1, with D hard to call. Germline CDR1 and CDR2: SQVTM and ANQGSEA. The CDR3 runs to 13 residues. V gave up 7 bases and J gave up 1 base, with 13 bases separating them. The CDR3 region is CSGRTSENTEAFF. The CDR3 DNA reads as TGCAGCGGTAGGACGTCTGAGAACACTGAAGCTTTCTTT.

This chain connects TRBV20-1 to TRBJ2-1; tentative D call: TRBD2 (5 bases). This CDR3 comprises 15 residues. Germline assignment: CDR1 DFQATT and CDR2 SNEGSKA (reference sequence). V was clipped by 3 bases and J by 8 bases, with 20 bases between them. CDR3 protein: CSASGPTGYVDEQFF. CDR3 nucleotide sequence: TGCAGTGCTAGTGGCCCGACGGGGTACGTTGATGAGCAGTTCTTC.

This clonotype has a count of ten or more. This may come from a read error, since a much larger clone is one base off. The chain is built from TRBV3-1 and TRBJ1-1, with a possible D match to TRBD1 (5 bases). CDR1 LGHDT and CDR2 YNNKEL come from the germline V gene (reference sequence). The CDR3 has 14 residues. With 0 bases removed from V and 8 bases from J, the gap between germline ends came to 13 bases. This CDR3 is CASSQDRAGAEAFF. As DNA, the CDR3 is TGTGCCAGCAGCCAAGATCGAGCCGGGGCCGAAGCTTTCTTT.

Turning to this clonotype: This may arise from a read error, as a much more abundant clone is one base away. The chain recombines TRBV6-1 with TRBJ1-1; TRBD1 is a possible D gene (5 bases). The germline V and J ends were trimmed by 6 bases and 1 base, with 12 bases remaining between them. Germline lookup yields CDR1 MNHNS and CDR2 SASEGT. The CDR3 consists of 14 residues. CDR3 amino acids: CASRAGTGNTEAFF. CDR3 DNA sequence: TGTGCCAGCAGAGCCGGGACCGGGAACACTGAAGCTTTCTTT.

The chain uses TRBV19 and TRBJ1-2; perhaps TRBD1 as D (6 bases). Germline V gives CDR1 LNHDA, CDR2 SQIVND (reference sequence). Deletions cut 2 bases from V and 5 bases from J, with 9 bases between. The CDR3 spans 13 residues. The CDR3 DNA reads TGTGCCAGTAGTATACCGGGGGCTTATGGCTACACCTTC. This encodes CASSIPGAYGYTF.